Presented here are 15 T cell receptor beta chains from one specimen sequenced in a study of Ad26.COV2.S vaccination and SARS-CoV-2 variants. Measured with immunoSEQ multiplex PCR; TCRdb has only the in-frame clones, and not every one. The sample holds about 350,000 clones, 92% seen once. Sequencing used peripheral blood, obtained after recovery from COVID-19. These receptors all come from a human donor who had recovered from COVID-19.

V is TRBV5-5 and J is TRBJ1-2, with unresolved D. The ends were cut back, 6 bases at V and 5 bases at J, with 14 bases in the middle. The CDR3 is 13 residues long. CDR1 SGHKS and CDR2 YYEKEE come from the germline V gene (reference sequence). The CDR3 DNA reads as TGTGCCAGCACAATCGCCACGGGGTATGGCTACACCTTC. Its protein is CASTIATGYGYTF.

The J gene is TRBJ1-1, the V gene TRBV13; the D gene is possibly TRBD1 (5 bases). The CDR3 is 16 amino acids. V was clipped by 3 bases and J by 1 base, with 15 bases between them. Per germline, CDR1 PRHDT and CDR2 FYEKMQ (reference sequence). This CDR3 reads CASSFPTGGENTEAFF. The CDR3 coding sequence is TGTGCCAGCAGCTTCCCCACGGGGGGTGAGAACACTGAAGCTTTCTTT. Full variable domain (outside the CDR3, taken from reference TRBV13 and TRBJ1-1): AAGVIQSPRHLIKEKRETATLKCYPIPRHDTVYWYQQGPGQDPQFLISFYEKMQSDKGSIPDRFSAQQFSDYHSELNMSSLELGDSALYFCASSFPTGGENTEAFFGQGTRLTVV.

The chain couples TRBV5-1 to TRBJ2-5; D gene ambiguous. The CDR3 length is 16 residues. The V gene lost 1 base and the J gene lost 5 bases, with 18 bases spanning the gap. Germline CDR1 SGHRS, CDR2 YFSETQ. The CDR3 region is CASSLYPTGPGETQYF. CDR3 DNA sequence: TGCGCCAGCAGCTTGTACCCAACCGGGCCGGGTGAGACCCAGTACTTC.

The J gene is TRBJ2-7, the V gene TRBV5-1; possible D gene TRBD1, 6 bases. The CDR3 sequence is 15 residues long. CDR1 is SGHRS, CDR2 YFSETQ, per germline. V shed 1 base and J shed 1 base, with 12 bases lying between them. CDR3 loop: CASSLTGLASYEQYF. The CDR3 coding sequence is TGCGCCAGCAGCTTGACAGGGTTAGCGTCCTACGAGCAGTACTTC.

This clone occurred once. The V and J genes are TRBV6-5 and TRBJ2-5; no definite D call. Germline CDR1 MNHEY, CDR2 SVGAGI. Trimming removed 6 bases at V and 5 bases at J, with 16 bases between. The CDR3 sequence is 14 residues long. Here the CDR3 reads CASRNLGLGETQYF. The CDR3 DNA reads TGTGCCAGCAGGAACCTCGGTCTGGGGGAGACCCAGTACTTC.

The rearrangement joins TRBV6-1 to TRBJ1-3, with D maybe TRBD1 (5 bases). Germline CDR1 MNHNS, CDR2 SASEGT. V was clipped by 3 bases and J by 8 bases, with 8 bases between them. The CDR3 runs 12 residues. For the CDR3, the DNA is TGTGCCAGCAGTGATGAGGGGTACACCATATATTTT. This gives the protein CASSDEGYTIYF.

In DNA, the CDR3 is TGTGCCAGCAGCCCGCCCGGGAAGGGGGACTATGACTATGGCTACACCTTC. It translates to CASSPPGKGDYDYGYTF. The chain has TRBV7-9 and TRBJ1-2, with D possibly TRBD1 on 6 matching bases. This CDR3 region has 17 residues. Deletions cut 5 bases from V and 3 bases from J, with 22 bases between. Germline CDR1 SEHNR, CDR2 FQNEAQ (reference sequence).

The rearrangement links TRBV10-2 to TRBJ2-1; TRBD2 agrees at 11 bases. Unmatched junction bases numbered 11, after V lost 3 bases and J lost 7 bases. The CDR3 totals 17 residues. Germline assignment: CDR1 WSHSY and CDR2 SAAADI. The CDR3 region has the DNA TGCGCCAGCAGTGATTTTATAGCGGGGGGGCTGGTTAATGAGCAGTTCTTC. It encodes CASSDFIAGGLVNEQFF.

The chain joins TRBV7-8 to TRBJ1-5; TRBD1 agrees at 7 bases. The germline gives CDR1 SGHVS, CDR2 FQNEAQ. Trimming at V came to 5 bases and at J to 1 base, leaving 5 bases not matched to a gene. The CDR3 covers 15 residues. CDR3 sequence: CASSPGQSSNQPQHF. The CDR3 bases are TGTGCCAGCAGCCCGGGACAGTCGAGCAATCAGCCCCAGCATTTT.

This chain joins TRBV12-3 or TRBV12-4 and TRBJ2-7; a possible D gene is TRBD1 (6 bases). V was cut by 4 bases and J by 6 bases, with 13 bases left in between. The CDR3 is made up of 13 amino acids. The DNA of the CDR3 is TGTGCCAGCAGTTCAAGCGAACAGGGCGAGCAGTACTTC. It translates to CASSSSEQGEQYF.

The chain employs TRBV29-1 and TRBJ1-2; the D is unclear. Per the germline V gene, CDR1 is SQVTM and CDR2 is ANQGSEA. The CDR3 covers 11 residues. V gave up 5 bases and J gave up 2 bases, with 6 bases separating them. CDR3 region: CSVQSNYGYTF. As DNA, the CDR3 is TGCAGCGTTCAGTCGAACTATGGCTACACCTTC.

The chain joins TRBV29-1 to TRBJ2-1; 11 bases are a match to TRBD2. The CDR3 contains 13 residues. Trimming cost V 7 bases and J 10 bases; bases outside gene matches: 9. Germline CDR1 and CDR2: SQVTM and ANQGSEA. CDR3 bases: TGCAGCGCTTTAGCGGGGGGGCCTTTGGAGCAGTTCTTC. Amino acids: CSALAGGPLEQFF.

CDR3 DNA: TGCGCCAGCAGTGACGAAAGGTTCACTGAAGCTTTCTTT. Protein product: CASSDERFTEAFF. J is TRBJ1-1 and V is TRBV10-1; D gene ambiguous. The CDR3 is made up of 13 amino acids. Germline-derived CDR1 and CDR2 are WNHNN and SYGVQD (reference sequence). V lost 3 bases and J lost 4, with 9 bases in between.

CDR3 sequence (DNA): TGTGCCAGCAGCGGCGGCGGGCAGTTGAACACTGAAGCTTTCTTT. Its protein product is CASSGGGQLNTEAFF. The gene calls are TRBV9 and TRBJ1-1; D gene ambiguous. Trimming shortened V by 3 bases and J by 0 bases, and 12 bases separated the two germline ends. The germline V gene encodes CDR1 SGDLS and CDR2 YYNGEE. The CDR3 has 15 residues. Full variable domain (missing parts from reference TRBV9 and TRBJ1-1): DSGVTQTPKHLITATGQRVTLRCSPRSGDLSVYWYQQSLDQGLQFLIQYYNGEERAKGNILERFSAQQFPDLHSELNLSSLELGDSALYFCASSGGGQLNTEAFFGQGTRLTVV.

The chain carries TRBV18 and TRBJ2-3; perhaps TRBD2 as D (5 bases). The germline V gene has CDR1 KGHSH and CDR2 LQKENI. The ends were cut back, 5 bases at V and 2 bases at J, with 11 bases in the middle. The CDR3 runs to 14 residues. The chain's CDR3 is CASSTGLNTDTQYF. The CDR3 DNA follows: TGTGCCAGCTCAACTGGACTGAACACAGATACGCAGTATTTT.